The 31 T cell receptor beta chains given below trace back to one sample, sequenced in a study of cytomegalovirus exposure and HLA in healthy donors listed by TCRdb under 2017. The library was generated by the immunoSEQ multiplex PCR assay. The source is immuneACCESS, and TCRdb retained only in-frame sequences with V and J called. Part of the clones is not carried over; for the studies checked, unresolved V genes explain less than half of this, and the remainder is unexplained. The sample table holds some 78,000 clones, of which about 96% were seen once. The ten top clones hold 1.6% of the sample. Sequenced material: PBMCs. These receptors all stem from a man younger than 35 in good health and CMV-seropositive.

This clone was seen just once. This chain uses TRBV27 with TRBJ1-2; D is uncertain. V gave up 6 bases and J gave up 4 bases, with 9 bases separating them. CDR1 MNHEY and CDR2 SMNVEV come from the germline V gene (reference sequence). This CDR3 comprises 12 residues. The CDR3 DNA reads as TGTGCCAGCAGGAGAGGATCCTATGGCTACACCTTC. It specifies CASRRGSYGYTF.

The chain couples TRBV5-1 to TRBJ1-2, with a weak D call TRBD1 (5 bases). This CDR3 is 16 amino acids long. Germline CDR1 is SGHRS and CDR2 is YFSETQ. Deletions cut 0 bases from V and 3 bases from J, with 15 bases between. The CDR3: CASSLAFIDSDYGYTF. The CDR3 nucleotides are TGCGCCAGCAGCTTGGCCTTCATAGACAGTGACTATGGCTACACCTTC.

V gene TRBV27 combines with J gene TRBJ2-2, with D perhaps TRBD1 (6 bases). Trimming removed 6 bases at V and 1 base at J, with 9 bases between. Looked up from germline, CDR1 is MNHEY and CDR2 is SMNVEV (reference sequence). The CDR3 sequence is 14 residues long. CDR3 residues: CASSRDMNTGELFF. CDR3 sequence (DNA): TGTGCCAGCAGCAGGGACATGAACACCGGGGAGCTGTTTTTT.

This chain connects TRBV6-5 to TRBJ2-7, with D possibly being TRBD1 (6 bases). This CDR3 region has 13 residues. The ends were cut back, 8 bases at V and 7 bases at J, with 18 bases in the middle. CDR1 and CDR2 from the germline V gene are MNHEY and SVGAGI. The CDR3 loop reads CASWNVRGGEQYF. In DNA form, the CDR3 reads TGTGCCAGCTGGAACGTAAGAGGGGGAGAGCAGTACTTC.

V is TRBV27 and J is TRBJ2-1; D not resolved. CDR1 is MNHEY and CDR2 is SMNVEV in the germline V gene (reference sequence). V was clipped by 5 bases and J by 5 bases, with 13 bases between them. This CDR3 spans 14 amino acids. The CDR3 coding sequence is TGTGCCAGCAGTCCCCGAGGTTCAGACAATGAGCAGTTCTTC. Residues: CASSPRGSDNEQFF.

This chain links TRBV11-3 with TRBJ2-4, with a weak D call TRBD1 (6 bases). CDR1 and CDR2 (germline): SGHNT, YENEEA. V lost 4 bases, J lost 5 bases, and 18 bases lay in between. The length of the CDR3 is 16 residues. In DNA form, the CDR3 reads TGTGCCAGCAGCTCGGGACACCGAGGCTCGGAAAACATTCAGTACTTC. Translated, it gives CASSSGHRGSENIQYF.

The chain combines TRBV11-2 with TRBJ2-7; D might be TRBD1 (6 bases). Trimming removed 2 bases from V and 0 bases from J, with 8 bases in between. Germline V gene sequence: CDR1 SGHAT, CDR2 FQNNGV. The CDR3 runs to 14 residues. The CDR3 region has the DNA TGTGCCAGCAGCTTATACAGGGTCTCCTACGAGCAGTACTTC. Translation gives CASSLYRVSYEQYF.

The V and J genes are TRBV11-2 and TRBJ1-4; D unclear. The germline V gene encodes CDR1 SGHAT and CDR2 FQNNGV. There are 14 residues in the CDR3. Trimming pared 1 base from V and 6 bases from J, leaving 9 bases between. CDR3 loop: CASSLVAGYEKLFF. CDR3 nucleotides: TGTGCCAGCAGCTTAGTGGCAGGCTATGAAAAACTGTTTTTT.

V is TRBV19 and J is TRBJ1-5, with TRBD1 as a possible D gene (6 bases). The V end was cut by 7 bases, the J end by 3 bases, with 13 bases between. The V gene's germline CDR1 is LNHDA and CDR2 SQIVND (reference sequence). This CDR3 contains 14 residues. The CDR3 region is CASTLGAFNQPQHF. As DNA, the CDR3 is TGTGCCAGTACCCTGGGGGCTTTCAATCAGCCCCAGCATTTT.

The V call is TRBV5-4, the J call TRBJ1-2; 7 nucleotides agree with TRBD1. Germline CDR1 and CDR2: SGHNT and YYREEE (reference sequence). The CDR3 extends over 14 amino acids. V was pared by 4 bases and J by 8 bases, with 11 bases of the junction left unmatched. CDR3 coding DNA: TGTGCCAGCAGCCCTGGGACAGATCCTCGAGGCTACACCTTC. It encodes CASSPGTDPRGYTF.

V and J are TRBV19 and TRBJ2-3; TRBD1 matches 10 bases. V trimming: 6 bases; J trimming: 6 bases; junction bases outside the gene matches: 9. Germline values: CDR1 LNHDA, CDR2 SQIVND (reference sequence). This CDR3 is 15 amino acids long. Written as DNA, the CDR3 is TGTGCCAGTAGGGAAACGGGACAGGGGCTTGATACGCAGTATTTT. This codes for CASRETGQGLDTQYF.

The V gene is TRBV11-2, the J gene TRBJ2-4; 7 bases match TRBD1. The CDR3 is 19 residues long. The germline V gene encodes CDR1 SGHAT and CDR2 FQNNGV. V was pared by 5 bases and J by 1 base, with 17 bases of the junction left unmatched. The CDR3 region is CASSEGEDRWRGAKNIQYF. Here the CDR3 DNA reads TGTGCCAGCAGCGAAGGCGAGGACAGGTGGAGAGGTGCCAAAAACATTCAGTACTTC.

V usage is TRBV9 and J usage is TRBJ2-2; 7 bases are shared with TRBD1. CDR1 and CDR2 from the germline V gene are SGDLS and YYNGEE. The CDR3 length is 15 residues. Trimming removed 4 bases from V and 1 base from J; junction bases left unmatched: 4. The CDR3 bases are TGTGCCAGCAGCCTGACAGGGCTGAACACCGGGGAGCTGTTTTTT. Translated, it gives CASSLTGLNTGELFF.

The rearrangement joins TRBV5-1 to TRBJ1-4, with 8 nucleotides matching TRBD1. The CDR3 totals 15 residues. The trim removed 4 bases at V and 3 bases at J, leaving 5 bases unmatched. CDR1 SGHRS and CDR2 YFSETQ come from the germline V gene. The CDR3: CASSPPGQANEKLFF. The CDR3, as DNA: TGCGCCAGCAGCCCGCCGGGACAGGCTAATGAAAAACTGTTTTTT.

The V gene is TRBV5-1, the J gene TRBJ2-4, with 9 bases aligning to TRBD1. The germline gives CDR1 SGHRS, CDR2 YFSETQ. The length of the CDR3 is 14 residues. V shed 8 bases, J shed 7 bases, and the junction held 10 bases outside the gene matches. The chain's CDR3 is CASTPGTGRNIQYF. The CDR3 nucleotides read TGCGCCAGTACCCCTGGGACAGGGAGGAACATTCAGTACTTC. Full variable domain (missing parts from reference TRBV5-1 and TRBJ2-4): KAGVTQTPRYLIKTRGQQVTLSCSPISGHRSVSWYQQTPGQGLQFLFEYFSETQRNKGNFPGRFSGRQFSNSRSEMNVSTLELGDSALYLCASTPGTGRNIQYFGAGTRLSVL.

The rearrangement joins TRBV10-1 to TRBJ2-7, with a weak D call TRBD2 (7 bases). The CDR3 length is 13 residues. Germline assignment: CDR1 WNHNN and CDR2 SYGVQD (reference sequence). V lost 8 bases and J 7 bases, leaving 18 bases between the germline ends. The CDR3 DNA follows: TGCGCCAGCCAGCGGGACACCCTGACTGAGCAGTACTTC. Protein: CASQRDTLTEQYF.

This CDR3 reads CASSIPTGLNEKLFF. The DNA for the CDR3 is TGTGCCAGTAGTATCCCGACAGGACTTAATGAAAAACTGTTTTTT. The chain carries TRBV19 and TRBJ1-4; TRBD1 is a possible D gene (6 bases). The germline V gene has CDR1 LNHDA and CDR2 SQIVND (reference sequence). The CDR3 length is 15 residues. Trimming removed 3 bases at V and 4 bases at J, with 12 bases between.

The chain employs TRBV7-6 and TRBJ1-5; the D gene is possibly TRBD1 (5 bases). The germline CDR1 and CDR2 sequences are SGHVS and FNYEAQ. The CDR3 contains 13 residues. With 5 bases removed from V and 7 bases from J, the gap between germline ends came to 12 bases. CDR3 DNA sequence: TGTGCCAGCAGCCGCGGGGGGGAGCAGCCCCAGCATTTT. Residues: CASSRGGEQPQHF.

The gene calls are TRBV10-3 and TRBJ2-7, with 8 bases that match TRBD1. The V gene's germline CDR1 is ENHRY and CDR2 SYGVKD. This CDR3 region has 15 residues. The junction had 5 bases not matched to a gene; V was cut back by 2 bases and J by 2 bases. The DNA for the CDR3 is TGTGCCATCAGTGAGGTGTCGACAGGGGCCTACGAGCAGTACTTC. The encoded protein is CAISEVSTGAYEQYF.

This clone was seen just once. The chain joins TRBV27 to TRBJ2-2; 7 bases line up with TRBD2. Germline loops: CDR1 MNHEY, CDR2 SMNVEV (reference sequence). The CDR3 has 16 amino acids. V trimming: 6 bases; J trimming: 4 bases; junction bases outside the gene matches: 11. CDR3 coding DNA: TGTGCCAGCAGCTGGGGGGTAGCGGGCGGCACCGGGGAGCTGTTTTTT. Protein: CASSWGVAGGTGELFF.

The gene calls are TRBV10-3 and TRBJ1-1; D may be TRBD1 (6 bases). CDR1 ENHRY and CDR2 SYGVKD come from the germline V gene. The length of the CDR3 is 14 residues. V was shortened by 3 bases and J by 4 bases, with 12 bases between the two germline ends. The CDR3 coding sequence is TGTGCCATCAGTGATCGGGGGGGCCGCACTGAAGCTTTCTTT. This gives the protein CAISDRGGRTEAFF.

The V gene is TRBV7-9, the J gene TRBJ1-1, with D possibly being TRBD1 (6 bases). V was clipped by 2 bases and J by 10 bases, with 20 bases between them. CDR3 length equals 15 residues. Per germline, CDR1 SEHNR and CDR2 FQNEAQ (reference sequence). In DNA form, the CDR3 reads TGTGCCAGCAGCTTATTTGGCCCCCCGGGGGGGCGAGCTTTCTTT. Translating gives CASSLFGPPGGRAFF.

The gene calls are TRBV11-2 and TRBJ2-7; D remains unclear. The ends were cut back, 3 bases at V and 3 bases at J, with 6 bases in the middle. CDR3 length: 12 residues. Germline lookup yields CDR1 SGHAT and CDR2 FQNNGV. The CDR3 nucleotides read TGTGCCAGCAGCTTGTCAAACTACGAGCAGTACTTC. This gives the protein CASSLSNYEQYF.

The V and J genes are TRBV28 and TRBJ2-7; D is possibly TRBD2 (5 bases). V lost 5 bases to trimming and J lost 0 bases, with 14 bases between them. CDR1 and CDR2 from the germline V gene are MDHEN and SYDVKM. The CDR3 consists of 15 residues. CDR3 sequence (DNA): TGTGCCAGCAGTCCCGGGGTGGGCGGCTCCTACGAGCAGTACTTC. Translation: CASSPGVGGSYEQYF.

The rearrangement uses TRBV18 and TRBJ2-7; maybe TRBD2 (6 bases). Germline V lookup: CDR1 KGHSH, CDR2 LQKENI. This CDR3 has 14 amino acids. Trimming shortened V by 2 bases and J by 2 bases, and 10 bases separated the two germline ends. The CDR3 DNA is TGTGCCAGCTCACCAGACGGCGGGGCCTACGAGCAGTACTTC. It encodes CASSPDGGAYEQYF. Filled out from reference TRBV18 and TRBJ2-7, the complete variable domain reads NAGVMQNPRHLVRRRGQEARLRCSPMKGHSHVYWYRQLPEEGLKFMVYLQKENIIDESGMPKERFSAEFPKEGPSILRIQQVVRGDSAAYFCASSPDGGAYEQYFGPGTRLTVT.

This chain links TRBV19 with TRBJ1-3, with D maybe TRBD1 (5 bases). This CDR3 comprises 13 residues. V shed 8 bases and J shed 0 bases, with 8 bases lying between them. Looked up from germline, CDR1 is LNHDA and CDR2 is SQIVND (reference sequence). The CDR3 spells CASVGGSGNTIYF. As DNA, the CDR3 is TGTGCCAGTGTCGGGGGCTCTGGAAACACCATATATTTT.

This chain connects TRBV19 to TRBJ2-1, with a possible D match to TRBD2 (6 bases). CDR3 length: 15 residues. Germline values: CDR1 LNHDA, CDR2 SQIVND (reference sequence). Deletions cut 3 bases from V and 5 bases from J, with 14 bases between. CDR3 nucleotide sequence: TGTGCCAGTAGTATTAGGGGCGGGACCCACAATGAGCAGTTCTTC. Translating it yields CASSIRGGTHNEQFF.

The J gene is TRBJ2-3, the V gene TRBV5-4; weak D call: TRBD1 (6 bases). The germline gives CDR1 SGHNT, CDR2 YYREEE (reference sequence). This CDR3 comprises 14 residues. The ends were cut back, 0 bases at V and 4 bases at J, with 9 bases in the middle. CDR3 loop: CASSLARGPDTQYF. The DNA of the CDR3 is TGTGCCAGCAGCTTGGCCAGGGGTCCAGATACGCAGTATTTT. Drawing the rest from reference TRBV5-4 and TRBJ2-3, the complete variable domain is ETGVTQSPTHLIKTRGQQVTLRCSSQSGHNTVSWYQQALGQGPQFIFQYYREEENGRGNFPPRFSGLQFPNYSSELNVNALELDDSALYLCASSLARGPDTQYFGPGTRLTVL.

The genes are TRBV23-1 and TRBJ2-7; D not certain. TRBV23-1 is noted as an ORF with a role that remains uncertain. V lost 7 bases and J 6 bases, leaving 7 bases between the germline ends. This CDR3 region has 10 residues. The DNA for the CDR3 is TGCGCCAGCAAGATCGGCGAGCAGTACTTC. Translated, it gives CASKIGEQYF.

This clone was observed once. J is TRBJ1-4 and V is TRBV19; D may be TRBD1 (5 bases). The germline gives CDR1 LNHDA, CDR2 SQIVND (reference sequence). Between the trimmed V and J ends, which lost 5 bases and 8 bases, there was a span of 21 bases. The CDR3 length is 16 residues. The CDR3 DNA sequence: TGTGCCAGTAGTGCCCCCTATGGGGCATTCGACGAAAAACTGTTTTTT. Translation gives CASSAPYGAFDEKLFF.

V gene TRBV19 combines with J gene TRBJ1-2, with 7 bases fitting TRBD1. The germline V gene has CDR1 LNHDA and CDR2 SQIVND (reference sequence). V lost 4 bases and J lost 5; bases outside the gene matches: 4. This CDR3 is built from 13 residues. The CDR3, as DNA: TGTGCCAGTAGTACTGGGACAGTTTATGGCTACACCTTC. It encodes CASSTGTVYGYTF.